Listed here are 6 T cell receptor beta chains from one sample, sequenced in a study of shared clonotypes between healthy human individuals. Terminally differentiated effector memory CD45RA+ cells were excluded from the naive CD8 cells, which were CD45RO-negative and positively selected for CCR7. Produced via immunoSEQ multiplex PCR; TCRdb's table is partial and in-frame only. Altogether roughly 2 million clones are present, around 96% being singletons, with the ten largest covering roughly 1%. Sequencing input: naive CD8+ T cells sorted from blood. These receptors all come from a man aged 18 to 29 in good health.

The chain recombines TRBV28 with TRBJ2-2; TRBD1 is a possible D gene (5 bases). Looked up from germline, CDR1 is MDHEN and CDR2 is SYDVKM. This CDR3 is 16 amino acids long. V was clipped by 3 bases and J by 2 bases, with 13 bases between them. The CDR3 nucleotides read TGTGCCAGCAGTTTCCGACAGATACTAAACACCGGGGAGCTGTTTTTT. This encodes CASSFRQILNTGELFF. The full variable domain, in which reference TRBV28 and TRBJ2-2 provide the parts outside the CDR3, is DVKVTQSSRYLVKRTGEKVFLECVQDMDHENMFWYRQDPGLGLRLIYFSYDVKMKEKGDIPEGYSVSREKKERFSLILESASTNQTSMYLCASSFRQILNTGELFFGEGSRLTVL.

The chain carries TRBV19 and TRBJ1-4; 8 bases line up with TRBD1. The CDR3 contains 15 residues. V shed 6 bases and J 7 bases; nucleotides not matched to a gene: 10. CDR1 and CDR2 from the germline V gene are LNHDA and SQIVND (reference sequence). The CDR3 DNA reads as TGTGCCAGTAGCCTGACCGGGACAGGAAGTGAAAAACTGTTTTTT. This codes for CASSLTGTGSEKLFF.

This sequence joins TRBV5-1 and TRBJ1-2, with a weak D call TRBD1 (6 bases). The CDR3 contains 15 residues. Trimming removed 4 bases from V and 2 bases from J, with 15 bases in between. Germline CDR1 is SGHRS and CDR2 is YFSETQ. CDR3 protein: CASSPVGQTNYGYTF. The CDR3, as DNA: TGCGCCAGCAGCCCCGTCGGACAGACCAACTATGGCTACACCTTC.

The CDR3 nucleotides are TGTGCCAGCAGCGACAGCGGGGGGGGCGCCGGGGAGCTGTTTTTT. Translated: CASSDSGGGAGELFF. The rearrangement links TRBV4-2 to TRBJ2-2; 10 nucleotides line up with TRBD2. The CDR3 has 15 amino acids. J was trimmed by 6 bases and V by 5 bases; bases with no gene match: 6. Germline V CDR1 and CDR2: LGHNA, YNFKEQ.

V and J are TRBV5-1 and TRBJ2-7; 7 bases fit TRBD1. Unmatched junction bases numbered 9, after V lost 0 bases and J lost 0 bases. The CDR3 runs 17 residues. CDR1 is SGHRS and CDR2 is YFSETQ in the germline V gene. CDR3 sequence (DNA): TGCGCCAGCAGCTTGGCCAGGGACAGCCCCTCCTCCTACGAGCAGTACTTC. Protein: CASSLARDSPSSYEQYF.

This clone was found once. In DNA, the CDR3 is TGTGCCAGCAGTTTCCTCGGGACAGGTGTAGGCTACACCTTC. This translates into CASSFLGTGVGYTF. The rearrangement joins TRBV27 to TRBJ1-2; 8 nucleotides line up with TRBD1. In germline, CDR1 is MNHEY, CDR2 SMNVEV (reference sequence). The J segment lost 8 bases and the V segment lost 3 bases, leaving 8 bases of the junction unmatched. CDR3 length: 14 residues.